This T cell receptor beta chain was recorded in a study of control samples from healthy donors and cancer patients. The table came from immunoSEQ multiplex PCR; TCRdb's copy has only in-frame clones and leaves some out. The data contain 100,000 to 150,000 clones, 85% to 90% of them singletons. V was pared by 1 base and J by 7 bases, with 14 bases between. CDR3 length equals 15 residues. From germline, CDR1 is LGHDT and CDR2 YNNKEL (reference sequence). The chain joins TRBV3-1 (or the pseudogene TRBV3-2) to TRBJ2-1; D may be TRBD2 (6 bases). The TCR originated in a man between 50 and 59 years old with head and neck cancer. The sequencing input was PBMCs. DNA of the CDR3: TGTGCCAGCAGCCAAGGAACGGGAGCTGGAAATGAGCAGTTCTTC. It codes for CASSQGTGAGNEQFF.